The source of this T cell receptor (beta chain) is a study of CD8+ T cells in alopecia areata. Findings and caveats of the study: For lesional scalp, especially alopecia totalis/universalis, clonality was higher than in normal scalp.

Concerning this clone itself: Antigen specificity is unknown.

RNA was extracted and reverse transcribed into cDNA as the sequencing template. Method: immunoSEQ multiplex PCR; TCRdb's copy keeps in-frame clones and lacks some. Of over 150,000 clones listed, around 50% were seen once; the top ten hold under 15%. The CDR3 is made up of 17 amino acids. After removal of 5 bases from V and 7 bases from J, the junction contained 14 bases not matched to a gene. Germline CDR1 reads MNHEY; CDR2 reads SMNVEV (reference sequence). This TCR was recovered from a human donor with alopecia areata. The J gene is TRBJ1-5, the V gene TRBV27, with 10 bases that match TRBD1. Sequenced material: CD4+ T cells sorted from blood, taken at week 0. The CDR3 is CASSPSGGTGVRQPQHF. The CDR3 DNA is TGTGCCAGCAGTCCCTCCGGCGGGACAGGGGTCCGCCAGCCCCAGCATTTT.